Each of the 12 T cell receptor beta chains below was sequenced from the same sample in a study of CD8 T cells in ankylosing spondylitis. Study-wide results and limits: Eight or nine highly homologous variants made up a TCR beta motif that seemed to typify ankylosing spondylitis blood.

Their specific antigens are unknown. TCRdb fed the 5' RACE reads into MiXCR, producing one record per CDR3 protein. Of about 540,000 distinct CDR3 sequences in the sample, about 13% were seen once. The sample comprised blood, either unsorted or a sorted T cell fraction (not recorded which). All receptors derive from a male donor with ankylosing spondylitis.

This clonotype was recorded a few times. The CDR3 region is CASSPGASGRAYVEQFF. The CDR3 region has the DNA TGCGCCAGCAGCCCTGGGGCTAGCGGGAGGGCGTATGTTGAGCAGTTCTTC. The chain employs TRBV4-1 and TRBJ2-1; 12 bases match TRBD2. The CDR3 has 17 residues. The trim removed 4 bases at V and 9 bases at J, leaving 13 bases unmatched. CDR1 is MGHRA, CDR2 YSYEKL, per germline.

This sequence joins TRBV6-1 and TRBJ1-2; D call uncertain. This CDR3 spans 12 amino acids. Per the germline V gene, CDR1 is MNHNS and CDR2 is SASEGT. Trimming took 5 bases from V and 4 from J, leaving 8 bases between them. The CDR3, as DNA: TGTGCCAGCAGTAAGCAACCCTATGGCTACACCTTC. It yields the protein CASSKQPYGYTF.

This chain connects TRBV24-1 to TRBJ2-5; D unresolved. The V end lost 3 bases, the J end lost 0 bases, and 7 bases lay between the germline ends. Germline V lookup: CDR1 KGHDR, CDR2 SFDVKD. This CDR3 contains 14 residues. CDR3 sequence reads: CATSDRLNQETQYF. DNA for the CDR3: TGTGCCACCAGTGATCGGTTAAACCAAGAGACCCAGTACTTC.

In this sample, this clonotype turned up many times. The chain links TRBV6-2 or TRBV6-3 to TRBJ1-2, with 7 bases matching TRBD1. V shed 6 bases, J shed 6 bases, and the junction held 10 bases outside the gene matches. CDR1 is MNHEY and CDR2 is SVGEGT in the germline V gene. The CDR3 has 14 amino acids. This chain's CDR3 is CASRPIQGTHGYTF. In DNA, the CDR3 is TGTGCCAGCAGGCCTATACAGGGGACCCATGGCTACACCTTC.

The sample holds a few counts of this clonotype. The chain has TRBV5-5 and TRBJ1-2; 7 positions match TRBD1. The CDR3 is 15 residues long. Germline loops: CDR1 SGHKS, CDR2 YYEKEE (reference sequence). J was trimmed by 8 bases and V by 6 bases; bases with no gene match: 16. Here the CDR3 reads CASTHVGGQLFGYTF. The CDR3 nucleotides are TGTGCCAGCACTCATGTGGGGGGACAGCTGTTCGGCTACACCTTC.

The chain has TRBV29-1 and TRBJ2-1, with TRBD1 matching 11 bases. This CDR3 is built from 14 residues. The germline gives CDR1 SQVTM, CDR2 ANQGSEA. The CDR3 sequence: CSAAGTGGYNEQFF. CDR3 DNA sequence: TGCAGTGCTGCCGGGACAGGGGGCTACAATGAGCAGTTCTTC.

This clonotype has a count of ten or more. CDR3 DNA sequence: TGCAGCGTTGAAGATGGCGGGACCCAAGACGAGCAGTACTTC. Protein sequence: CSVEDGGTQDEQYF. The chain employs TRBV29-1 and TRBJ2-7; possibly TRBD2 for D (6 bases). CDR3 length: 14 amino acids. The germline CDR1 and CDR2 sequences are SQVTM and ANQGSEA. Trimming left V 0 bases short and J 5 bases short, with 14 bases between.

The V call is TRBV20-1, the J call TRBJ1-1, with a weak D call TRBD1 (6 bases). The CDR3 totals 13 residues. The V end lost 6 bases, the J end lost 5 bases, and 16 bases lay between the germline ends. Per germline, CDR1 DFQATT and CDR2 SNEGSKA (reference sequence). The CDR3 spells CSAVLGGWTEAFF. Here the CDR3 DNA reads TGCAGTGCCGTATTGGGGGGCTGGACTGAAGCTTTCTTT.

This clonotype occurred once. The chain has TRBV2 and TRBJ2-7; D is undetermined. Trimming shortened V by 8 bases and J by 1 base, and 3 bases separated the two germline ends. CDR3 size: 10 residues. From germline, CDR1 is SNHLY and CDR2 FYNNEI. This chain's CDR3 is CASASYEQYV. CDR3 DNA sequence: TGTGCCAGCGCTTCCTACGAGCAGTACGTC.

This clonotype was seen a few times. The rearrangement uses TRBV11-2 and TRBJ1-6; D uncertain. Germline assignment: CDR1 SGHAT and CDR2 FQNNGV. The CDR3 consists of 15 residues. V lost 4 bases, J lost 7 bases, and 14 bases lay in between. The CDR3 DNA follows: TGTGCCAGCAGCTCCGGCGGGGTGGGCAATTCACCCCTCCACTTT. Translation: CASSSGGVGNSPLHF.

J is TRBJ2-1 and V is TRBV5-1, with 10 nucleotides matching TRBD2. Germline V gene lookup returns CDR1 SGHRS and CDR2 YFSETQ. CDR3 length equals 15 residues. J was trimmed by 9 bases and V by 2 bases; bases with no gene match: 8. CDR3 DNA: TGCGCCAGCAGCTTCATCAGCGGGAGGGCCAGTGAGCAGTTCTTC. The encoded protein is CASSFISGRASEQFF.

The chain uses TRBV3-1 and TRBJ1-2, with 12 bases matching TRBD1. V lost 3 bases to trimming and J lost 7 bases; unmatched junction nucleotides: 6. The CDR3 sequence is 15 residues long. Germline CDR1 is LGHDT and CDR2 is YNNKEL (reference sequence). The CDR3 here is CASSHPGQGAGGYTF. CDR3 DNA sequence: TGTGCCAGCAGCCATCCGGGACAGGGGGCTGGTGGCTACACCTTC.